These 20 T cell receptor beta chains were all obtained from the same sample, sequenced in a study of naive and memory T cell subsets (TCRdb year 2017). The library was prepared using UMI-ligation and nested PCR. Instrument used: Illumina MiSeq. The beta constant-region primer was an equimolar mix of two oligonucleotides covering both TRBC1 and TRBC2. Four rounds of PCR were used to amplify ligated cDNA, with nested alpha and beta constant-region primers being used together with the SP2 primer. TCRdb reran the public reads through fastp at Q25 and MiXCR, keeping productive beta chains. Every entry covers one CDR3 protein and lists the most common genes and DNA from its rows. Counted in this sample were roughly 130,000 distinct CDR3 sequences; 35% to 40% of them appeared once. The leading ten clones occupy 0.9% of the sample. The sample comprised central memory CD4+ T cells from blood. This specimen's cell subset or site label, interpreted: central memory, CD45RA- CD27+. The receptors here all came from a human donor in good health.

This clonotype was counted between two and nine times. The chain carries TRBV14 and TRBJ2-3; tentatively, D is TRBD1 (6 bases). V lost 2 bases to trimming and J lost 0 bases, with 9 bases between them. Germline assignment: CDR1 SGHDN and CDR2 FVKESK. This CDR3 contains 15 residues. The CDR3 loop is CASSQSRGSTDTQYF. In DNA, the CDR3 is TGTGCCAGCAGCCAAAGCAGGGGCAGCACAGATACGCAGTATTTT.

V is TRBV5-1 and J is TRBJ2-3, with D possibly TRBD2 on 6 matching bases. Trimming removed 0 bases from V and 3 bases from J, with 17 bases in between. The CDR3 runs 17 residues. Germline CDR1 SGHRS, CDR2 YFSETQ. In DNA form, the CDR3 reads TGCGCCAGCAGCTTGGCGAAGGGCGGGATCGTGACAGATACGCAGTATTTT. This codes for CASSLAKGGIVTDTQYF.

The chain links TRBV7-2 to TRBJ2-3; 16 nucleotides align to TRBD2. Germline V gene data show CDR1 as SGHTA and CDR2 as FQGNSA. Trimming removed 6 bases from V and 1 base from J; junction bases left unmatched: 22. The CDR3 has 23 amino acids. CDR3 residues: CASSFPGLAGGSGWALRTDTQYF. DNA for the CDR3: TGTGCCAGCAGTTTTCCGGGACTAGCGGGAGGGTCGGGATGGGCTTTACGCACAGATACGCAGTATTTT.

The gene calls are TRBV6-1 and TRBJ1-2, with D unclear. Germline V lookup: CDR1 MNHNS, CDR2 SASEGT. The CDR3 consists of 14 residues. Trimming took 2 bases from V and 1 from J, leaving 8 bases between them. CDR3 residues: CASSEFEGNYGYTF. The CDR3 DNA reads TGTGCCAGCAGTGAATTCGAGGGTAACTATGGCTACACCTTC.

V and J are TRBV6-2 or TRBV6-3 and TRBJ2-7; 7 bases line up with TRBD2. Germline assignment: CDR1 MNHEY and CDR2 SVGEGT. This CDR3 is 15 amino acids long. V shed 5 bases and J 0 bases; nucleotides not matched to a gene: 7. The CDR3 coding sequence is TGTGCCAGCAGTGATCTAGCGGCGAGCTCCTACGAGCAGTACTTC. Translating it yields CASSDLAASSYEQYF.

CDR3 region: CASSVSHTGLLPSEQFF. The CDR3 DNA sequence: TGTGCCAGCAGCGTATCTCATACGGGACTACTGCCCAGTGAGCAGTTCTTC. The rearrangement joins TRBV9 to TRBJ2-1; TRBD2 matches 7 bases. CDR3 size: 17 residues. V dropped 1 base and J dropped 9; count of bases not matched to a gene: 16. Germline V CDR1 and CDR2: SGDLS, YYNGEE.

This clonotype has just a few counts. The chain has TRBV9 and TRBJ2-1; TRBD1 aligns across 7 bases. This CDR3 contains 15 residues. Losses at the gene ends were 0 bases for V and 3 bases for J; bases not matched to a gene: 3. CDR1 is SGDLS, CDR2 YYNGEE, per germline. The CDR3 sequence is CASSVGDRNYNEQFF. DNA for the CDR3: TGTGCCAGCAGCGTAGGGGACAGAAACTACAATGAGCAGTTCTTC.

This sequence joins TRBV29-1 and TRBJ1-1, with 7 bases aligning to TRBD1. CDR1 is SQVTM, CDR2 ANQGSEA, per germline. The junction had 2 bases not matched to a gene; V was cut back by 5 bases and J by 2 bases. The CDR3 is made up of 12 amino acids. DNA of the CDR3: TGCAGCGTTTCAGGGGGTAACACTGAAGCTTTCTTT. This encodes CSVSGGNTEAFF.

This clonotype was detected only a few times. The J gene is TRBJ2-1, the V gene TRBV5-4; D perhaps matches TRBD2 (5 bases). CDR1 is SGHNT, CDR2 YYREEE, per germline (reference sequence). V was pared by 2 bases and J by 5 bases, with 8 bases between. The CDR3 consists of 13 residues. This chain's CDR3 is CASSFRRDNEQFF. The CDR3 DNA reads TGTGCCAGCAGCTTTCGGCGGGACAATGAGCAGTTCTTC.

The chain recombines TRBV28 with TRBJ2-6; 12 bases line up with TRBD1. This CDR3 has 19 amino acids. Germline-derived CDR1 and CDR2 are MDHEN and SYDVKM. Trimming removed 3 bases from V and 2 bases from J; junction bases left unmatched: 8. CDR3 coding DNA: TGTGCCAGCAGTTTCGGGTTCGGGACAGGGGGCCCTGGGGCCAACGTCCTGACTTTC. It codes for CASSFGFGTGGPGANVLTF.

This clonotype turned up a few times. The rearrangement joins TRBV6-1 to TRBJ1-5; the match to TRBD1 covers 7 bases. Germline loops: CDR1 MNHNS, CDR2 SASEGT. The CDR3 has 14 amino acids. Trimming took 6 bases from V and 3 from J; bases not matched to a gene: 5. CDR3 protein: CASRPTGPNQPQHF. The CDR3 coding sequence is TGTGCCAGCAGACCGACAGGGCCCAATCAGCCCCAGCATTTT.

V and J are TRBV7-6 and TRBJ1-1, with D maybe TRBD1 (5 bases). The CDR3 is 15 amino acids. The germline V and J ends were trimmed by 0 bases and 6 bases, with 14 bases remaining between them. The germline CDR1 and CDR2 sequences are SGHVS and FNYEAQ. The chain's CDR3 is CASSLARSGGSEAFF. Written as DNA, the CDR3 is TGTGCCAGCAGCTTAGCGCGTAGCGGGGGGTCTGAAGCTTTCTTT.

Many counts were recorded for this clonotype. The chain joins TRBV6-2 or TRBV6-3 to TRBJ1-1; TRBD1 is a possible D gene (5 bases). The CDR3 spans 17 residues. The V gene's germline CDR1 is MNHEY and CDR2 SVGEGT. V was clipped by 4 bases and J by 0 bases, with 18 bases between them. The CDR3 spells CASSSAGTGILNTEAFF. CDR3 DNA sequence: TGTGCCAGCAGTTCCGCCGGGACGGGGATACTGAACACTGAAGCTTTCTTT.

The genes are TRBV7-8 and TRBJ1-5; 7 bases are a match to TRBD1. The CDR3 is made up of 16 amino acids. J lost 0 bases, V lost 5 bases, and 7 bases had no gene match. Germline V gene lookup returns CDR1 SGHVS and CDR2 FQNEAQ. The CDR3 DNA follows: TGTGCCAGCAGCCACGGGACAGTTAATAGCAATCAGCCCCAGCATTTT. It codes for CASSHGTVNSNQPQHF.

V usage is TRBV19 and J usage is TRBJ2-3; either TRBD1 or TRBD2 may supply D (5 bases each). The CDR3 loop spans 15 amino acids. CDR1 is LNHDA and CDR2 is SQIVND in the germline V gene (reference sequence). Deletions cut 1 base from V and 7 bases from J, with 15 bases between. CDR3 nucleotides: TGTGCCAGTAGTATAGCAGGGACCGGGGATTATACGCAGTATTTT. As protein: CASSIAGTGDYTQYF.

V gene TRBV28 combines with J gene TRBJ2-7; TRBD2 agrees at 7 bases. Unmatched junction bases numbered 11, after V lost 6 bases and J lost 0 bases. The CDR3 length is 16 residues. CDR1 is MDHEN and CDR2 is SYDVKM in the germline V gene. The CDR3 DNA reads as TGTGCCAGCAGGACATATAGCGGGCGAATCTCCTACGAGCAGTACTTC. This encodes CASRTYSGRISYEQYF.

The V gene is TRBV6-5, the J gene TRBJ2-7, with a tentative D call TRBD1 (6 bases). In germline, CDR1 is MNHEY, CDR2 SVGAGI. With 5 bases removed from V and 2 bases from J, the gap between germline ends came to 10 bases. This CDR3 has 13 amino acids. CDR3 in DNA: TGTGCCAGCAGTCAGGGGTCTACCTACGAGCAGTACTTC. Residues: CASSQGSTYEQYF.

This sequence joins TRBV4-3 and TRBJ1-1; D gene unclear. Trimming removed 0 bases from V and 1 base from J, with 3 bases in between. The CDR3 is 13 residues long. The germline V gene encodes CDR1 LGHNA and CDR2 YSLEER. CDR3 amino acids: CASSQDSNTEAFF. The CDR3 DNA follows: TGCGCCAGCAGCCAAGATTCGAACACTGAAGCTTTCTTT.

V is TRBV19 and J is TRBJ2-7; D gene ambiguous. The CDR3 loop spans 14 amino acids. Trimming removed 2 bases from V and 4 bases from J, with 12 bases in between. CDR1 is LNHDA, CDR2 SQIVND, per germline (reference sequence). The CDR3 nucleotides are TGTGCCAGTAGTATACGAGAAGGAGTATACGAGCAGTACTTC. This codes for CASSIREGVYEQYF.

The chain carries TRBV20-1 and TRBJ2-3, with D uncertain. The CDR3 contains 13 residues. Trimming took 6 bases from V and 1 from J, leaving 11 bases between them. CDR1 and CDR2 from the germline V gene are DFQATT and SNEGSKA (reference sequence). The CDR3 DNA is TGCAGTGCGAATGCACACCGCACAGATACGCAGTATTTT. It is translated as CSANAHRTDTQYF.